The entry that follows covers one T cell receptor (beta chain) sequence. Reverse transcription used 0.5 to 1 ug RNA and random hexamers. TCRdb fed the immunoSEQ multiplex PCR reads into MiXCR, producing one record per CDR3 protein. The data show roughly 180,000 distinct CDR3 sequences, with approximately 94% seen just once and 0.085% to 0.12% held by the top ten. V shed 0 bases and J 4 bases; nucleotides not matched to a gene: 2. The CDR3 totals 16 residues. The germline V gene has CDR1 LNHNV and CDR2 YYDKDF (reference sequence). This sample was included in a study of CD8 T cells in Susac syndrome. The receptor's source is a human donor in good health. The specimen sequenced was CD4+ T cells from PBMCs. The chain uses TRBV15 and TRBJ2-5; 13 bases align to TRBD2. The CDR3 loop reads CATSRDRLAGGETQYF. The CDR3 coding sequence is TGTGCCACCAGCAGAGATCGACTAGCGGGAGGAGAGACCCAGTACTTC.